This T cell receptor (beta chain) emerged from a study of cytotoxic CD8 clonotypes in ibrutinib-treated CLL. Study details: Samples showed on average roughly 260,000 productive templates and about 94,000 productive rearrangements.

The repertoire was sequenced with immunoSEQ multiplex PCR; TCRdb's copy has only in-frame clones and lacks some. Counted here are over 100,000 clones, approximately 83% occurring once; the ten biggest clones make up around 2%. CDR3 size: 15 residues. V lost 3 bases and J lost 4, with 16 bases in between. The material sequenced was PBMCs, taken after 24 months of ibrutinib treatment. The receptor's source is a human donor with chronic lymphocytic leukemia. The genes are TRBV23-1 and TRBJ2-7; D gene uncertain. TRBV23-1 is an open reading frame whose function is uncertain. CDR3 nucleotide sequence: TGCGCCAGCAGTCACCTCCCTTTCGATCAGTACGAGCAGTACTTC. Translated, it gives CASSHLPFDQYEQYF.